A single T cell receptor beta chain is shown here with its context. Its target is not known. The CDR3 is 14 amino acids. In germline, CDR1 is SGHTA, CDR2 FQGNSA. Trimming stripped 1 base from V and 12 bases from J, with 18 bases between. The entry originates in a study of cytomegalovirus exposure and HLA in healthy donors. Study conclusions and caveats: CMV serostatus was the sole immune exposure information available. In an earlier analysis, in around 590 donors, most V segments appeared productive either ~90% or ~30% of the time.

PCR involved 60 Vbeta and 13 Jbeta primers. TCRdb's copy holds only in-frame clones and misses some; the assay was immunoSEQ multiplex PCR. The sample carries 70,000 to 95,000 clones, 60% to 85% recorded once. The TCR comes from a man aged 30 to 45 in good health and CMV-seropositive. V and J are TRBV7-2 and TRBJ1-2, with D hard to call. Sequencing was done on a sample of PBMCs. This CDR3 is CASSLGARHLLHTF. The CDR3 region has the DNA TGTGCCAGCAGCTTAGGCGCCCGACACCTTCTCCACACCTTC. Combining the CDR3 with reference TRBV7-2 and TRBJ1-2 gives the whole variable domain GAGVSQSPSNKVTEKGKDVELRCDPISGHTALYWYRQSLGQGLEFLIYFQGNSAPDKSGLPSDRFSAERTGGSVSTLTIQRTQQEDSAVYLCASSLGARHLLHTFGSGTRLTVV.